Listed below are T cell receptor beta chains from one sample, sequenced in a study of preoperative IRX-2 immunotherapy in early breast cancer. Here immunoSEQ multiplex PCR was the method, and the copy in TCRdb shows in-frame clones only, minus some. The sample holds roughly 5,700 clones, approximately 71% seen once. Sample: tumor tissue, taken before IRX-2 immunotherapy. The receptors were sampled from a human donor with breast cancer. The CDR3 runs from the conserved cysteine through the conserved F or W. A D gene is named only where the DNA matches it firmly. Rows may omit the clone size; those that give it use once, few, many or a size class.

- TRBD1 TRBJ1-1 TRBV19 TGTGCCAGTAGTTTTCGACAGGGGGCGACTGAAGCTTTCTTT CASSFRQGATEAFF
- - TRBJ1-5 TRBV6-8 TGTGCCAGCAGTACCAAATTTGATAGCAATCAGCCCCAGCATTTT CASSTKFDSNQPQHF
- TRBD1 TRBJ1-2 TRBV6-8 TGTGCCAGCAGTACTCCGGGACAGGGGAGGATGGACTACACCTTC CASSTPGQGRMDYTF
- - TRBJ2-5 TRBV19 TGTGCCAGTAGTAGAAGACTCGGAGGCCTCCAAGAGACCCAGTACTTC CASSRRLGGLQETQYF
- - TRBJ2-2 TRBV6-8 TGTGCCAGCAGTTACGCGGAGGGAACGAACACCGGGGAGCTGTTTTTT CASSYAEGTNTGELFF
- - TRBJ2-7 TRBV6-8 TGTGCCATTCAAGGGGGGGCAAGGAACGAGCAGTACTTC CAIQGGARNEQYF
few - TRBJ1-3 TRBV18 TGTGCCAGCTCACGCACAGCCTCTGGAAACACCATATATTTT CASSRTASGNTIYF
- - TRBJ2-7 TRBV11-3 TGTGCCAGCAGCTTTCGCCCTGAATCAGGCTACGAGCAGTACTTC CASSFRPESGYEQYF
- - TRBJ2-7 TRBV18 TGTGCCAGCTCACTCTCAGACAGCGCCAACAAGTACTTC CASSLSDSANKYF
- - TRBJ1-1 TRBV6-8 TGTGCCAGCTACCCCGGGACACGGAACACTGAAGCTTTCTTT CASYPGTRNTEAFF
- - TRBJ1-1 TRBV5-1 TGCGCCAGCAGCTTACGGGACACGAACACTGAAGCTTTCTTT CASSLRDTNTEAFF
- - TRBJ1-5 TRBV10-2 TGCGCCAGCAGCGATGGCAATCAGCCCCAGCATTTT CASSDGNQPQHF
- TRBD1 TRBJ2-5 TRBV6-4 TGTGCCAGCAGTCGGACAGGTGCCCTAGAGACCCAGTACTTC CASSRTGALETQYF
- - TRBJ1-1 TRBV7-8 TGTGCCAGCAGCCTGCGGGTGGGCACTGAAGCTTTCTTT CASSLRVGTEAFF
medium-sized TRBD2 TRBJ2-3 TRBV6-8 TGTGCCAGCAGTCCCATAGCGGGTTACTTCACAGATACGCAGTATTTT CASSPIAGYFTDTQYF
- - TRBJ2-1 TRBV29-1 TGCAGCGTGGCACGTTCGGGACTGGGGTCTAATGAGCAGTTCTTC CSVARSGLGSNEQFF
- - TRBJ1-5 TRBV7-7 TGTGCCAGCAGCTTGAGGGGCAGGGGCCCTAGCAATCAGCCCCAGCATTTT CASSLRGRGPSNQPQHF
- - TRBJ1-4 TRBV5-1 TGCGCCAGCAGCTTGGAACGGAGTAATGAAAAACTGTTTTTT CASSLERSNEKLFF
- TRBD2 TRBJ2-7 TRBV28 TGTGCCGGTGGGACTAGCGGGAGCGATAGGCGGCAGTACTTC CAGGTSGSDRRQYF
- - TRBJ1-1 TRBV19 TGTGCCAGTAGTGTGGACCGCGCTGAAGCTTTCTTT CASSVDRAEAFF
few - TRBJ2-7 TRBV29-1 TGCAGCGTTGTTCTGGACACCCGAGGTCGCGAGCAGTACTTC CSVVLDTRGREQYF
- - TRBJ2-5 TRBV6-8 TGTGCCAGCTCCGCCGGGACATACCTCGGAGAGACCCAGTACTTC CASSAGTYLGETQYF
- - TRBJ1-5 TRBV28 TGTGCCAGCAGTGGCGAACCCTTTTGGAGCAATCAGCCCCAGCATTTT CASSGEPFWSNQPQHF
- - TRBJ2-7 TRBV6-8 TGTGCCAACTCACCGACGGGCAACGAGCAGTACTTC CANSPTGNEQYF
- - TRBJ2-1 TRBV6-8 TGTGCCAGCAGCCCGAGAGCGTACAATGAGCAGTTCTTC CASSPRAYNEQFF
- - TRBJ2-1 TRBV7-6 TGTGCCAGCAGCAAGGGGCTGGGGAACAATGAGCAGTTCTTC CASSKGLGNNEQFF
once - TRBJ2-2 TRBV23-1 TGCGCCAGCAGCTTGGATGGGGGATACACCGGGGAGCTGTTTTTT CASSLDGGYTGELFF
- - TRBJ2-7 TRBV6-7 TGTGCCAGCAGTTACTCGATTAACACTAGATACGAGCAGTACTTC CASSYSINTRYEQYF
few - TRBJ2-5 TRBV11-3 TGTGCCAGCAGCTTGGCACGCAGGGCCGAGACCCAGTACTTC CASSLARRAETQYF
- TRBD2 TRBJ2-7 TRBV7-6 TGTGCCAGCAGCTTACGGGGGGAAGGTTACGAGCAGTACTTC CASSLRGEGYEQYF
- TRBD1 TRBJ1-1 TRBV6-8 TGTGCCAGCAGTTCCCCAGGGGGTGTGAATGAAGCTTTCTTT CASSSPGGVNEAFF
hyperexpanded TRBD1 TRBJ1-2 TRBV11-3 TGTGCCAGCAGCGCACGGACAGGGATGGACTATGGCTACACCTTC CASSARTGMDYGYTF
- TRBD2 TRBJ2-2 TRBV7-1 TGTGCCAGCAGCTCGGGACTAGCGAACACCGGGGAGCTGTTTTTT CASSSGLANTGELFF
- - TRBJ2-7 TRBV30 TGTGCCTGGAGTGTGGTAGACTACGAGCAGTACTTC CAWSVVDYEQYF
few TRBD1 TRBJ1-5 TRBV6-8 TGTGCCAGCAGTACCCCAGGGGGGTACAATCAGCCCCAGCATTTT CASSTPGGYNQPQHF
- - TRBJ2-7 TRBV18 TGTGCCAGCTCGGCCCACTACAGGAGCTCCTACGAGCAGTACTTC CASSAHYRSSYEQYF
- - TRBJ1-2 TRBV6-8 TGTGCCAGCAGTAGACCCGGTATCCGAAACTATGGCTACACCTTC CASSRPGIRNYGYTF
- - TRBJ1-1 TRBV28 TGTGCCAGCAGTTTATGGGGCCGGACTGAAGCTTTCTTT CASSLWGRTEAFF
- - TRBJ2-7 TRBV18 TGTGCCAGCTACTCTCAGGGTGGCGGTTTCTACGAGCAGTACTTC CASYSQGGGFYEQYF
- - TRBJ2-7 TRBV22-1 TGTGCCAGCAGTCAATACAGGCGGGGCACGGCGTACGAGCAGTACTTC CASSQYRRGTAYEQYF
- TRBD1 TRBJ1-1 TRBV6-8 TGTGCCAGCAGCTTCACGGCAGGGGGGATTGAAGCTTTCTTT CASSFTAGGIEAFF
- TRBD2 TRBJ2-1 TRBV6-8 TGTGCCAGCAGTTCCGGGAGGGAGAGCTCCTACAATGAGCAGTTCTTC CASSSGRESSYNEQFF
- TRBD1 TRBJ1-2 TRBV7-6 TGTGCCAGCAGCTTAGACTGGGACAGGGACGTAGTGGGCTACACCTTC CASSLDWDRDVVGYTF
- TRBD2 TRBJ2-2 TRBV23-1 TGCGCCAGCAGCCCACGCGGCCCTAGGGAGGGCGGGGAGCTGTTTTTT CASSPRGPREGGELFF
- - TRBJ1-5 TRBV6-8 TGTGCCAGCAGTTACGAGGGGAAGCAGCCCCAGCATTTT CASSYEGKQPQHF
- - TRBJ1-2 TRBV28 TGTGCCAGCAGTGTATTACAGAGAGCTAACTATGGCTACACCTTC CASSVLQRANYGYTF
- - TRBJ2-7 TRBV10-1 TGCGCCAGCAGTGAAGTACTGGGGCAGGACGAGCAGTACTTC CASSEVLGQDEQYF
few TRBD1 TRBJ1-2 TRBV5-1 TGCGCCAGCAGCTTGGGAGGGACAGGGGAATATGGCTACACCTTC CASSLGGTGEYGYTF
- - TRBJ1-5 TRBV11-3 TGTGCCAGCAGCTTATCAGGAGATAGCAATCAGCCCCAGCATTTT CASSLSGDSNQPQHF
few - TRBJ1-2 TRBV6-8 TGTGCCAGCAGGCTACCGGGAACCTATGGCTACACCTTC CASRLPGTYGYTF
- - TRBJ2-7 TRBV28 TGTGCCAGCAGTTTATCGGGGGGCGCGGGTCCCTACGAGCAGTACTTC CASSLSGGAGPYEQYF
- TRBD1 TRBJ1-2 TRBV5-1 TGCGCCAGCAGCTTGGGCGGGACAGGGGACTATGGCTACACCTTC CASSLGGTGDYGYTF
medium-sized TRBD2 TRBJ2-7 TRBV10-2 TGCGCCAGCTTAGGGACTAGCGTGTACGAGCAGTACTTC CASLGTSVYEQYF
- TRBD1 TRBJ1-1 TRBV18 TGTGCCAGCTCGTCCGGGGACAGGGCCACTGAAGCTTTCTTT CASSSGDRATEAFF
- TRBD1 TRBJ2-7 TRBV10-3 TGTGCCATCAGCCAGAGTCAGGGGGTTGGCGACGAGCAGTACTTC CAISQSQGVGDEQYF
few TRBD2 TRBJ2-7 TRBV6-8 TGTGCCAGCAGCCCAGCGGAGCGGGAGAAGTTCTACGAGCAGTACTTC CASSPAEREKFYEQYF
- - TRBJ1-1 TRBV6-8 TGTGCCAGCAGTTACGGGGGACATGGGGCTCAGACTGAAGCTTTCTTT CASSYGGHGAQTEAFF
few - TRBJ2-3 TRBV6-8 TGTGCCAGCAGGGGGGGCACAGATACGCAGTATTTT CASRGGTDTQYF
- TRBD1 TRBJ1-5 TRBV11-3 TGTGCCAGCAGCGCGCGGGACAGGGGACGCAATCAGCCCCAGCATTTT CASSARDRGRNQPQHF